This TCR beta chain was captured in a study of shared clonotypes between healthy human individuals. The data were produced by immunoSEQ multiplex PCR, yet TCRdb's version contains in-frame clones alone and is incomplete. The sample has around 1.4 million clones; approximately 98.5% are singletons. This CDR3 contains 14 residues. Germline CDR1 SGHTA, CDR2 FQGTGA. Trimming pared 4 bases from V and 12 bases from J, leaving 19 bases between. The V call is TRBV7-3, the J call TRBJ2-1; D perhaps matches TRBD1 (6 bases). Sequenced material: naive CD4+ T cells sorted from blood. This sample's subset: CD45RA+ positively selected. The TCR sequence derives from a man between 25 and 39 years old in good health. The CDR3 sequence is CASSWDIQARPQFF. The DNA for the CDR3 is TGTGCCAGCAGCTGGGACATACAAGCCAGACCGCAGTTCTTC.